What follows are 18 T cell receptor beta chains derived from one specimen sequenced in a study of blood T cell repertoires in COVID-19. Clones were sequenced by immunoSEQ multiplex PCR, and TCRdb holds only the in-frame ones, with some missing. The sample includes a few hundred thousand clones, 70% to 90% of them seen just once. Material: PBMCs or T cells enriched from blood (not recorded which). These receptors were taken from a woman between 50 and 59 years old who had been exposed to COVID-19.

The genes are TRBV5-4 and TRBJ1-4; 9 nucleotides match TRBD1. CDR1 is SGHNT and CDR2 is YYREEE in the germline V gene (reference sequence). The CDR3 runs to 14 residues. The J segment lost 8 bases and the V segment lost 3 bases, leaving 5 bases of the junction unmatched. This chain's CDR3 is CASSSGQGFEKLFF. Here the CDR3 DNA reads TGTGCCAGCAGCTCGGGACAGGGCTTCGAAAAACTGTTTTTT.

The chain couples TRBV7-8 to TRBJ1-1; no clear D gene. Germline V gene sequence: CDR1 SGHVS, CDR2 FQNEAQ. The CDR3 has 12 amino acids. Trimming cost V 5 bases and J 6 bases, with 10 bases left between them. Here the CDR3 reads CASSPSGAEAFF. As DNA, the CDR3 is TGTGCCAGCAGCCCTTCGGGAGCTGAAGCTTTCTTT.

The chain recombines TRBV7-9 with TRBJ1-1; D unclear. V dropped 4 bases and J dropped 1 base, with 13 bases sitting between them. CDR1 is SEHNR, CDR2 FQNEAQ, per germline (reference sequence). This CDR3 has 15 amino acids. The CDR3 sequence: CASSSGLVENTEAFF. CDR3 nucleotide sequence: TGTGCCAGCAGCTCGGGTCTGGTGGAGAACACTGAAGCTTTCTTT.

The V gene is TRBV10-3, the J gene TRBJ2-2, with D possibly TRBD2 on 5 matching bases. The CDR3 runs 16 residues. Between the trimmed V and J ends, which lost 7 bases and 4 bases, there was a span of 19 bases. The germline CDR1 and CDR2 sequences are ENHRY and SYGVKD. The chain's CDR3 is CAITSSGRRGTGELFF. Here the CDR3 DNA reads TGTGCCATCACCTCCTCCGGGCGACGGGGCACCGGGGAGCTGTTTTTT.

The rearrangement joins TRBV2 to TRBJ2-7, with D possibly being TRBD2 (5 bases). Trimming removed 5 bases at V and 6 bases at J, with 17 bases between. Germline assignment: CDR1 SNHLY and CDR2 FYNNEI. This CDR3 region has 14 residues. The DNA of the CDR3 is TGTGCCAGCAGTCTTGGGCCTCCTCGGGGCGAGCAGTACTTC. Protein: CASSLGPPRGEQYF.

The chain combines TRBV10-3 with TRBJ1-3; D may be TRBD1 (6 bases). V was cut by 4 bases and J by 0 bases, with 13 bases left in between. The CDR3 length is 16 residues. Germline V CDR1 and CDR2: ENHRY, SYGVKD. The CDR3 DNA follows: TGTGCCATCAGTGCGCCTCCGGACAGCTCTGGAAACACCATATATTTT. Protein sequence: CAISAPPDSSGNTIYF.

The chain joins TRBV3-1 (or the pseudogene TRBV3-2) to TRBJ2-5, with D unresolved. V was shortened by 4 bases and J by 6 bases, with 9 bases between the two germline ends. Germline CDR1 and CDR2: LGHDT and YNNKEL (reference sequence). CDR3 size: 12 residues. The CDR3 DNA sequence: TGTGCCAGCAGCCGAGGAGTCCAGACCCAGTACTTC. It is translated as CASSRGVQTQYF.

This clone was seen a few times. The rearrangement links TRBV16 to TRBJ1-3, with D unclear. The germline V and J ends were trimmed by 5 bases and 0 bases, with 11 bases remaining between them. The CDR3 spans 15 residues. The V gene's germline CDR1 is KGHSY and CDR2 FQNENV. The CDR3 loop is CASSVTSYSGNTIYF. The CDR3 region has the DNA TGTGCCAGCAGCGTCACCAGTTACTCTGGAAACACCATATATTTT.

The CDR3 is CASSRAVDYGYTF. DNA for the CDR3: TGTGCCAGTAGTAGGGCAGTGGACTATGGCTACACCTTC. V usage is TRBV19 and J usage is TRBJ1-2, with D hard to call. The germline V gene has CDR1 LNHDA and CDR2 SQIVND (reference sequence). V was clipped by 4 bases and J by 3 bases, with 9 bases between them. This CDR3 has 13 residues.

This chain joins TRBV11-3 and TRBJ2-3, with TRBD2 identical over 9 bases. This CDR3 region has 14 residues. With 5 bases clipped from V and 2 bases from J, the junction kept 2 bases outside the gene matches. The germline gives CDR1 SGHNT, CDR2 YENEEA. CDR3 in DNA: TGTGCCAGCAGCAGCGGGGGGAACACAGATACGCAGTATTTT. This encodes CASSSGGNTDTQYF.

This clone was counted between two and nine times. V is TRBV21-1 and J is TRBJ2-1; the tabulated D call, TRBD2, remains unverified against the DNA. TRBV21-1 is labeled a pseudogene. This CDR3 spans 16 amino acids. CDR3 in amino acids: CASSNLPGSSYNEQFF. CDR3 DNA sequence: TGTGCCAGCAGCAATCTTCCCGGGAGCTCCTACAATGAGCAGTTCTTC.

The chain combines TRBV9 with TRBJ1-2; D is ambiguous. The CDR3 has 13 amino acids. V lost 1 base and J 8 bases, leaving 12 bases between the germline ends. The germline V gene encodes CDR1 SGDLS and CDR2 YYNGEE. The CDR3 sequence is CASSVYLGRGYTF. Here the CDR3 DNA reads TGTGCCAGCAGCGTATACCTAGGGAGAGGCTACACCTTC.

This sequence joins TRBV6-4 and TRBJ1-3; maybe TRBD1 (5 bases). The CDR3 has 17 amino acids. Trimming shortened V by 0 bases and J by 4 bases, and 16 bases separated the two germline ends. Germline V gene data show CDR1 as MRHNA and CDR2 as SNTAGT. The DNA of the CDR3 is TGTGCCAGCAGTGACTCACAATGCGGAGGGGACGGAAACACCATATATTTT. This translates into CASSDSQCGGDGNTIYF.

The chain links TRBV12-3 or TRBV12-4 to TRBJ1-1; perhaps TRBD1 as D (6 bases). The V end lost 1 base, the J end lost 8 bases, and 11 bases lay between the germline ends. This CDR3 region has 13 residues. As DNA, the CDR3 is TGTGCCAGCAGTTTAGGACGGACAGCCGAAGCTTTCTTT. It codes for CASSLGRTAEAFF.

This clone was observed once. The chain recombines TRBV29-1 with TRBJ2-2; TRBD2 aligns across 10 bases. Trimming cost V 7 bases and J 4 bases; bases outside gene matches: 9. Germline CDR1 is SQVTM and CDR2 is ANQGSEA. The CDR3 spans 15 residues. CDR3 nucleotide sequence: TGCAGCGCCTCCATAGCGGGGGGTGGCACCGGGGAGCTGTTTTTT. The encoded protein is CSASIAGGGTGELFF.

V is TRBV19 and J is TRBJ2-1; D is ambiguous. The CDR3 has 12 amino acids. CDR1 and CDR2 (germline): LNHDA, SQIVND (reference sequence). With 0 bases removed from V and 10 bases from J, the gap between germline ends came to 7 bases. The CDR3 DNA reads TGTGCCAGTAGTATAGACCATAGCGAGCAGTTCTTC. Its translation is CASSIDHSEQFF. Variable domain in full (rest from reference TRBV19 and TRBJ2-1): DGGITQSPKYLFRKEGQNVTLSCEQNLNHDAMYWYRQDPGQGLRLIYYSQIVNDFQKGDIAEGYSVSREKKESFPLTVTSAQKNPTAFYLCASSIDHSEQFFGPGTRLTVL.

The CDR3: CASSGGLPRASEQFF. The DNA of the CDR3 is TGTGCCAGCAGCGGGGGACTTCCTAGGGCCAGTGAGCAGTTCTTC. The V call is TRBV5-6, the J call TRBJ2-1; weak D call: TRBD2 (6 bases). Germline values: CDR1 SGHDT, CDR2 YYEEEE. The V and J ends lost 4 bases and 9 bases respectively, with 20 bases between them. This CDR3 comprises 15 residues. The whole variable domain, remainder taken from reference TRBV5-6 and TRBJ2-1, is DAGVTQSPTHLIKTRGQQVTLRCSPKSGHDTVSWYQQALGQGPQFIFQYYEEEERQRGNFPDRFSGHQFPNYSSELNVNALLLGDSALYLCASSGGLPRASEQFFGPGTRLTVL.

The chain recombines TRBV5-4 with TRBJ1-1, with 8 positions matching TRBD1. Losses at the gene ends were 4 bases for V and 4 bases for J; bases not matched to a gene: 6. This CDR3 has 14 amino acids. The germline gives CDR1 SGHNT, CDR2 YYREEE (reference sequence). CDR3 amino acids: CASSPGQGFTEAFF. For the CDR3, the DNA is TGTGCCAGCAGCCCAGGACAGGGTTTCACTGAAGCTTTCTTT.